These T cell receptor beta chains were read from a single sample in a study of CD8+ T cells in alopecia areata. The assay was immunoSEQ multiplex PCR, and TCRdb's table has in-frame clones only and misses some. This table holds 150,000 to 200,000 clones, 64% found once. The material was CD4+ T cells sorted from blood, obtained at roughly week 49, from a patient treated with tofacitinib. These receptors were taken from a human donor with alopecia areata. Both conserved end residues are part of each CDR3. The order of the fields is CDR3 protein, CDR3 DNA, V gene, D gene, clone size, J gene. A D gene is named only where the DNA matches it firmly. A row's size may be missing; if present it is once, few, many or a size class.

CDR3 protein: CASSQGLGPNNEQFF
CDR3 DNA: TGCGCCAGCAGCCAAGGACTCGGGCCAAACAATGAGCAGTTCTTC
V gene: TRBV4-3
D gene: NA
clone size: NA
J gene: TRBJ2-1

CDR3 protein: CASSLDRGGKGYTF
CDR3 DNA: TGCGCCAGCAGCTTGGATAGGGGAGGGAAAGGCTACACCTTC
V gene: TRBV5-1
D gene: NA
clone size: few
J gene: TRBJ1-2

CDR3 protein: CSGTVQDTQYF
CDR3 DNA: TGCAGCGGGACGGTGCAGGATACGCAGTATTTT
V gene: TRBV29-1
D gene: NA
clone size: few
J gene: TRBJ2-3

CDR3 protein: CASSQAPGRGDTQYF
CDR3 DNA: TGCGCCAGCAGCCAGGCCCCGGGACGTGGAGATACGCAGTATTTT
V gene: TRBV4-1
D gene: NA
clone size: NA
J gene: TRBJ2-3

CDR3 protein: CASSLGIGNEQFF
CDR3 DNA: TGCGCCAGCAGCTTGGGGATAGGCAATGAGCAGTTCTTC
V gene: TRBV5-1
D gene: NA
clone size: many
J gene: TRBJ2-1

CDR3 protein: CASSLAPGQTNTGELFF
CDR3 DNA: TGTGCCAGCAGCTTAGCTCCGGGACAGACTAACACCGGGGAGCTGTTTTTT
V gene: TRBV7-6
D gene: TRBD1
clone size: few
J gene: TRBJ2-2

CDR3 protein: CSVQGRTDQPQHF
CDR3 DNA: TGCAGCGTCCAGGGGAGGACAGATCAGCCCCAGCATTTT
V gene: TRBV29-1
D gene: NA
clone size: NA
J gene: TRBJ1-5

CDR3 protein: CSGLRGGNTEAFF
CDR3 DNA: TGCAGCGGTCTTAGGGGAGGGAACACTGAAGCTTTCTTT
V gene: TRBV29-1
D gene: NA
clone size: NA
J gene: TRBJ1-1

CDR3 protein: CSVAAGSAYEQYF
CDR3 DNA: TGCAGCGTGGCTGCGGGGTCTGCCTACGAGCAGTACTTC
V gene: TRBV29-1
D gene: NA
clone size: NA
J gene: TRBJ2-7

CDR3 protein: CASSLGAGAGESGELFF
CDR3 DNA: TGTGCCAGCAGCTTAGGCGCAGGGGCAGGGGAGTCCGGGGAGCTGTTTTTT
V gene: TRBV7-9
D gene: NA
clone size: NA
J gene: TRBJ2-2

CDR3 protein: CASSQQGWNSPLHF
CDR3 DNA: TGTGCCAGCAGTCAACAGGGGTGGAATTCACCCCTCCACTTT
V gene: TRBV27
D gene: TRBD1
clone size: NA
J gene: TRBJ1-6

CDR3 protein: CSADPGQSSNYGYTF
CDR3 DNA: TGCAGCGCCGACCCCGGACAGTCCTCTAACTATGGCTACACCTTC
V gene: TRBV29-1
D gene: NA
clone size: NA
J gene: TRBJ1-2

CDR3 protein: CASSYRTGGYEQYF
CDR3 DNA: TGTGCCAGCAGTTATCGGACGGGCGGCTACGAGCAGTACTTC
V gene: TRBV6-5
D gene: NA
clone size: NA
J gene: TRBJ2-7

CDR3 protein: CAWTPPGLSPNGYTF
CDR3 DNA: TGTGCCTGGACCCCTCCGGGGCTCTCACCCAATGGCTACACCTTC
V gene: TRBV30
D gene: NA
clone size: NA
J gene: TRBJ1-2

CDR3 protein: CSLRTGVTGELFF
CDR3 DNA: TGCAGCCTCAGGACAGGGGTCACCGGGGAGCTGTTTTTT
V gene: TRBV29-1
D gene: TRBD1
clone size: NA
J gene: TRBJ2-2

CDR3 protein: CASSPESWAEAFF
CDR3 DNA: TGCGCCAGCAGCCCGGAGAGCTGGGCTGAAGCTTTCTTT
V gene: TRBV5-1
D gene: NA
clone size: NA
J gene: TRBJ1-1

CDR3 protein: CASSIGVTSYNEQFF
CDR3 DNA: TGTGCCAGTAGTATTGGGGTGACTTCTTACAATGAGCAGTTCTTC
V gene: TRBV19
D gene: NA
clone size: NA
J gene: TRBJ2-1

CDR3 protein: CSVGQNYGYTF
CDR3 DNA: TGCAGCGTTGGACAGAACTATGGCTACACCTTC
V gene: TRBV29-1
D gene: NA
clone size: few
J gene: TRBJ1-2

CDR3 protein: CASSPGQANSPLHF
CDR3 DNA: TGTGCCAGCAGCCCGGGACAGGCGAATTCACCCCTCCACTTT
V gene: TRBV5-4
D gene: TRBD1
clone size: many
J gene: TRBJ1-6

CDR3 protein: CSVRLKSGNSPLHF
CDR3 DNA: TGCAGCGTCCGACTCAAAAGCGGTAATTCACCCCTCCACTTT
V gene: TRBV29-1
D gene: NA
clone size: NA
J gene: TRBJ1-6

CDR3 protein: CSVAAENNSPLHF
CDR3 DNA: TGCAGCGTTGCTGCAGAAAATAATTCACCCCTCCACTTT
V gene: TRBV29-1
D gene: NA
clone size: NA
J gene: TRBJ1-6

CDR3 protein: CSVGGDLNEQFF
CDR3 DNA: TGCAGCGTTGGAGGGGATTTGAATGAGCAGTTCTTC
V gene: TRBV29-1
D gene: NA
clone size: NA
J gene: TRBJ2-1

CDR3 protein: CASSESPYREPRQPQHF
CDR3 DNA: TGTGCCAGCAGTGAATCACCTTACAGGGAACCGAGGCAGCCCCAGCATTTT
V gene: TRBV6-1
D gene: NA
clone size: NA
J gene: TRBJ1-5

CDR3 protein: CASSLDLASYEQYF
CDR3 DNA: TGCGCCAGCAGCTTGGATCTAGCGAGCTACGAGCAGTACTTC
V gene: TRBV5-1
D gene: NA
clone size: few
J gene: TRBJ2-7